These 17 T cell receptor beta chains originate from one sample sequenced in a study of neurological immune-mediated disorders. Noted time point: technical triplicate 3. Each CDR3 protein gets one entry after TCRdb re-called the 5' RACE reads with MiXCR. This table holds around 47,000 distinct CDR3 sequences, 20% to 25% found once. Sequences were obtained from PBMCs. These receptors all stem from a man in his fifties or sixties with HTLV-1-associated myelopathy (HAM/TSP).

With respect to this clonotype: Germline is not matched at one junction end, which may reflect a read error. The rearrangement uses TRBV29-1 and TRBJ2-3, with 8 positions matching TRBD1. Per germline, CDR1 SQVTM and CDR2 ANQGSEA. This CDR3 has 14 amino acids. CDR3 in DNA: TGCAGCGTTCGGGTTCCAGGGGGCTGGGATACGCGGTATTTT. Translated, it gives CSVRVPGGWDTRYF.

This rearrangement joins TRBV7-9 to TRBJ2-7; 10 nucleotides match TRBD1. The J call is doubtful: the DNA matches TRBJ2-1 better. Germline CDR1 and CDR2: SEHNR and FQNEAQ (reference sequence). The CDR3 has 15 residues. The CDR3 sequence: CASTQTGTGDDEQFF. In DNA form, the CDR3 reads TGTGCCAGCACCCAGACCGGGACAGGGGACGACGAGCAGTTCTTC.

This clonotype was observed many times. The rearrangement links TRBV7-6 to TRBJ2-7, with 8 bases that match TRBD2. The CDR3 covers 15 residues. The germline gives CDR1 SGHVS, CDR2 FNYEAQ. V lost 4 bases, J lost 2 bases, and 7 bases stayed unmatched. The CDR3 DNA follows: TGTGCCAGCAGCTCCGCACTCGGGAGGGCCTACGAGCAGTACTTC. This translates into CASSSALGRAYEQYF.

This clonotype was recorded at least ten times. The chain is built from TRBV2 and TRBJ2-2; D is uncertain. CDR1 is SNHLY, CDR2 FYNNEI, per germline. V lost 10 bases and J lost 4, with 10 bases in between. The CDR3 is made up of 12 amino acids. Here the CDR3 reads CATRPGTGELFF. The CDR3 nucleotides are TGTGCCACCCGACCCGGCACCGGGGAGCTGTTTTTT.

Many counts were recorded for this clonotype. The V gene is TRBV27, the J gene TRBJ2-1; no clear D. This CDR3 spans 14 amino acids. With 0 bases removed from V and 9 bases from J, the gap between germline ends came to 12 bases. Germline V gene lookup returns CDR1 MNHEY and CDR2 SMNVEV (reference sequence). CDR3 DNA sequence: TGTGCCAGCAGTTTATCGCGTCAAGCGACTGAGCAGTTCTTC. Protein sequence: CASSLSRQATEQFF.

In its sample, this clonotype was seen many times. The J gene is TRBJ1-5, the V gene TRBV6-5; D is possibly TRBD1 (6 bases). V gave up 0 bases and J gave up 5 bases, with 11 bases separating them. The germline gives CDR1 MNHEY, CDR2 SVGAGI. The length of the CDR3 is 15 residues. The CDR3 nucleotides are TGTGCCAGCAGTTACTCGGGGGCGCTTGATCAGCCCCAGCATTTT. Translation gives CASSYSGALDQPQHF.

This clonotype was detected ten times or more. CDR3 nucleotide sequence: TGTGCCAGCATCTCCGGGGGTCGGGAGACCCAGTACTTC. Translation gives CASISGGRETQYF. V gene TRBV28 combines with J gene TRBJ2-5, with D perhaps matching TRBD2 (6 bases). Germline V lookup: CDR1 MDHEN, CDR2 SYDVKM. This CDR3 region has 13 residues. V was shortened by 7 bases and J by 5 bases, with 14 bases between the two germline ends.

In this sample, this clonotype turned up many times. This chain uses TRBV7-9 with TRBJ2-2; no reliable D call. The length of the CDR3 is 16 residues. The germline gives CDR1 SEHNR, CDR2 FQNEAQ (reference sequence). V shed 0 bases and J shed 7 bases, with 15 bases lying between them. The CDR3 nucleotides are TGTGCCAGCAGCTTAGCTCCCCGCGCCGGCGACGGGGAGCTGTTTTTT. As protein: CASSLAPRAGDGELFF.

This clonotype was observed many times. The chain links TRBV6-5 to TRBJ2-1; 14 bases are shared with TRBD2. Losses at the gene ends were 8 bases for V and 1 base for J; bases not matched to a gene: 10. This CDR3 is 18 amino acids long. Germline V gene lookup returns CDR1 MNHEY and CDR2 SVGAGI. DNA for the CDR3: TGTGCCAGCGGCCCGGGACTAGCGGGAGCAAGGTCCTACAATGAGCAGTTCTTC. Protein sequence: CASGPGLAGARSYNEQFF.

The V call is TRBV20-1, the J call TRBJ2-7; 9 positions match TRBD2. The J call is doubtful: the DNA matches TRBJ2-1 better. This CDR3 contains 12 residues. Germline-derived CDR1 and CDR2 are DFQATT and SNEGSKA (reference sequence). In DNA, the CDR3 is TGCACTGCCACGACTAGCGGCTACGAGCAGTTCTTC. Protein product: CTATTSGYEQFF.

This clonotype was observed many times. This chain joins TRBV7-2 and TRBJ1-1; D uncertain. The germline gives CDR1 SGHTA, CDR2 FQGNSA. V gave up 5 bases and J gave up 2 bases, with 9 bases separating them. The CDR3 consists of 13 residues. The CDR3 bases are TGTGCCAGCAGCCGCGGCAGAAACACTGAAGCTTTCTTT. Translated, it gives CASSRGRNTEAFF.

This clonotype has ten or more counts. A read error may account for a junction end that differs from germline. The chain joins TRBV5-1 to TRBJ1-1; no definite D call. The CDR3 consists of 13 residues. Looked up from germline, CDR1 is SGHRS and CDR2 is YFSETQ. The CDR3: CASSFGLNAEAFF. CDR3 nucleotide sequence: TGCGCCAGCAGCTTCGGTCTGAACGCTGAAGCTTTCTTT.

This clonotype is labeled medium-sized. The rearrangement joins TRBV20-1 to TRBJ2-3; 11 nucleotides align to TRBD1. V gave up 8 bases and J gave up 3 bases; unmatched junction bases: 10. The length of the CDR3 is 15 residues. Germline CDR1 DFQATT, CDR2 SNEGSKA (reference sequence). The CDR3 is CSTPDRGRGTDTQYF. CDR3 coding DNA: TGCAGTACCCCGGACAGGGGGCGAGGGACAGATACGCAGTATTTT.

This clonotype has ten or more counts. One end of the junction fails to match germline, which may point to a read error. The genes are TRBV20-1 and TRBJ2-1, with D maybe TRBD2 (6 bases). This CDR3 comprises 17 residues. From germline, CDR1 is DFQATT and CDR2 SNEGSKA (reference sequence). The CDR3 here is CSATDPSAGSSDNEQFF. The CDR3 DNA follows: TGCAGTGCAACTGATCCCAGCGCGGGATCCTCCGACAATGAGCAGTTCTTC.

This clonotype was detected ten times or more. The chain combines TRBV29-1 with TRBJ1-2, with unresolved D. There are 14 residues in the CDR3. Trimming removed 0 bases from V and 6 bases from J, with 14 bases in between. The germline V gene has CDR1 SQVTM and CDR2 ANQGSEA. CDR3 region: CSVEDPGRINGYTF. The CDR3 coding sequence is TGCAGCGTTGAAGATCCTGGCCGTATAAATGGCTACACCTTC.

V usage is TRBV5-4 and J usage is TRBJ2-5; a possible D gene is TRBD2 (5 bases). CDR1 SGHNT and CDR2 YYREEE come from the germline V gene (reference sequence). Trimming shortened V by 0 bases and J by 5 bases, and 14 bases separated the two germline ends. The length of the CDR3 is 15 residues. The CDR3 DNA is TGTGCCAGCAGCTTGGCTAGCCGGGTCGGGGAGACCCAGTACTTC. It is translated as CASSLASRVGETQYF.

This clonotype was seen ten or more times. V and J are TRBV6-1 and TRBJ2-1; no clear D. The CDR3 totals 13 residues. V lost 11 bases to trimming and J lost 0 bases, with 11 bases between them. The germline V gene has CDR1 MNHNS and CDR2 SASEGT. Here the CDR3 reads CAVRGPSYNEQFF. Written as DNA, the CDR3 is TGTGCCGTCCGTGGGCCCTCCTACAATGAGCAGTTCTTC.